This passage covers 9 T cell receptor beta chains from one sample sequenced in a study of blood T cell repertoires in COVID-19 (dated by TCRdb to 2020 to 2022). Receptor libraries were prepared by the immunoSEQ multiplex PCR assay. What TCRdb holds here is the immuneACCESS table cut down to in-frame rearrangements. Part of the clones is not present; checked against another copy, under half of the missing clones reflect an unresolved V gene, and the others are unexplained. Recorded for this sample are roughly 250,000 clones; about nine tenths of them occurred a single time. Over 0.85% of the sample is in the top ten clones. Sequenced: PBMCs or T cells enriched from blood (not recorded which). These receptors originate from a man over 45 who had been exposed to COVID-19.

The chain is built from TRBV6-5 and TRBJ1-2; D is unresolved. CDR3 size: 12 residues. Trimming took off 4 bases at V and 8 bases at J, with 11 bases between the two ends. Germline V CDR1 and CDR2: MNHEY, SVGAGI. The CDR3 sequence is CASSSQAQGYTF. The CDR3 coding sequence is TGTGCCAGCAGTTCCCAGGCGCAAGGCTACACCTTC.

The chain joins TRBV7-8 to TRBJ1-1, with D unresolved. V was clipped by 5 bases and J by 4 bases, with 11 bases between them. In germline, CDR1 is SGHVS, CDR2 FQNEAQ. The CDR3 is 13 amino acids. This CDR3 is CASSLLRGTEAFF. CDR3 in DNA: TGTGCCAGCAGCCTTCTGCGGGGCACTGAAGCTTTCTTT.

The chain couples TRBV18 to TRBJ2-7, with 9 bases matching TRBD2. Trimming cost V 4 bases and J 0 bases; bases outside gene matches: 1. The CDR3 contains 14 residues. Germline CDR1 is KGHSH and CDR2 is LQKENI. CDR3 residues: CASSLGLASYEQYV. CDR3 sequence (DNA): TGTGCCAGCTCACTGGGACTAGCCTCCTACGAGCAGTACGTC.

The V call is TRBV7-9, the J call TRBJ1-6; TRBD1 aligns across 7 bases. The V segment lost 0 bases and the J segment 4 bases; nucleotides outside the gene matches: 6. There are 17 residues in the CDR3. Germline V gene lookup returns CDR1 SEHNR and CDR2 FQNEAQ (reference sequence). CDR3 in DNA: TGTGCCAGCAGCTTAGCAGGGGGCCAAGGATATAATTCACCCCTCCACTTT. Residues: CASSLAGGQGYNSPLHF.

The rearrangement links TRBV20-1 to TRBJ1-3; D uncertain. The V and J ends lost 5 bases and 0 bases respectively, with 2 bases between them. The CDR3 is made up of 11 amino acids. Germline V gene lookup returns CDR1 DFQATT and CDR2 SNEGSKA (reference sequence). Here the CDR3 DNA reads TGCAGTGCTCGCTCTGGAAACACCATATATTTT. Encoded protein: CSARSGNTIYF.

This clone was seen only once. This chain links TRBV19 with TRBJ1-1; weak D call: TRBD1 (5 bases). V lost 3 bases and J 3 bases, leaving 11 bases between the germline ends. The CDR3 is 14 amino acids. CDR1 and CDR2 (germline): LNHDA, SQIVND (reference sequence). CDR3 nucleotide sequence: TGTGCCAGTAGTATGGGGGGTATAGACACTGAAGCTTTCTTT. Translated: CASSMGGIDTEAFF.

V gene TRBV6-5 combines with J gene TRBJ1-5, with TRBD1 as a possible D gene (5 bases). In germline, CDR1 is MNHEY, CDR2 SVGAGI. There are 15 residues in the CDR3. V shed 5 bases and J shed 6 bases, with 17 bases lying between them. The CDR3 spells CASSLPAGDSQPQHF. CDR3 nucleotide sequence: TGTGCCAGCAGTCTCCCTGCGGGAGACAGTCAGCCCCAGCATTTT.

J is TRBJ2-7 and V is TRBV27; D might be TRBD1 (5 bases). CDR3 size: 15 residues. The V gene's germline CDR1 is MNHEY and CDR2 SMNVEV (reference sequence). Trimming took off 1 base at V and 0 bases at J, with 10 bases between the two ends. CDR3 region: CASSLLGPGSYEQYF. The DNA of the CDR3 is TGTGCCAGCAGTTTATTGGGGCCCGGCTCCTACGAGCAGTACTTC.

The J gene is TRBJ1-1, the V gene TRBV6-8; no clear D. V was shortened by 8 bases and J by 4 bases, with 17 bases between the two germline ends. The V gene's germline CDR1 is MNHGY and CDR2 SAAAGT. CDR3 length: 14 amino acids. CDR3 in amino acids: CASFPPQRGTEAFF. CDR3 DNA: TGTGCCAGCTTTCCTCCCCAGCGGGGCACTGAAGCTTTCTTT.